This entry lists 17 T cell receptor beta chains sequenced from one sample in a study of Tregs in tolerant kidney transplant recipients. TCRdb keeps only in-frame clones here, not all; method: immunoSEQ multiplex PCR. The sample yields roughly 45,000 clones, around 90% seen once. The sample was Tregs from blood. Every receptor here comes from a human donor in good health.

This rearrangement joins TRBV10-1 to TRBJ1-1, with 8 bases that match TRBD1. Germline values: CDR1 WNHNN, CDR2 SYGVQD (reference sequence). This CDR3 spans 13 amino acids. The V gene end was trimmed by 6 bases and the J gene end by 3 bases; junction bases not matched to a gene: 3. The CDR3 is CASSGQGHTEAFF. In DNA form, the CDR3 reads TGCGCCAGCAGCGGACAGGGACACACTGAAGCTTTCTTT.

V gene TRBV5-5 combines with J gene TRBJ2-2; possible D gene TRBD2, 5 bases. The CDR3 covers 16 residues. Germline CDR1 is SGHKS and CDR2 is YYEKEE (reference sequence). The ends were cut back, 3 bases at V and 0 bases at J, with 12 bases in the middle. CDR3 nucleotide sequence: TGTGCCAGCAGCTCCTGGCGGGCCGCGAACACCGGGGAGCTGTTTTTT. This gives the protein CASSSWRAANTGELFF.

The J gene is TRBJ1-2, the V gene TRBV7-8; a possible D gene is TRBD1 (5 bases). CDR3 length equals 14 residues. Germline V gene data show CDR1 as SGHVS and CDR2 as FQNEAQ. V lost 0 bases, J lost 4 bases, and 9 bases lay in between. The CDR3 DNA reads TGTGCCAGCAGCTTAGCGCGACAGATCTATGGCTACACCTTC. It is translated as CASSLARQIYGYTF.

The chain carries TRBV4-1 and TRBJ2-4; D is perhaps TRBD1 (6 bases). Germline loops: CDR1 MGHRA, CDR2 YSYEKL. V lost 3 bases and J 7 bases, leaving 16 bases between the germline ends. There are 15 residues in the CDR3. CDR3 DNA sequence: TGCGCCAGCAGCCAGGCCCCCTTCCAGGGGAACATTCAGTACTTC. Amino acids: CASSQAPFQGNIQYF.

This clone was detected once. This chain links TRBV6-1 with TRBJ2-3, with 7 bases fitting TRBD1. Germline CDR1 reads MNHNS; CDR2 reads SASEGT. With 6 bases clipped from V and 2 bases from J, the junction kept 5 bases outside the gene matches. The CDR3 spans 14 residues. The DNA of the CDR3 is TGTGCCAGCAGACTCGGGACAGCCACAGATACGCAGTATTTT. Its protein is CASRLGTATDTQYF.

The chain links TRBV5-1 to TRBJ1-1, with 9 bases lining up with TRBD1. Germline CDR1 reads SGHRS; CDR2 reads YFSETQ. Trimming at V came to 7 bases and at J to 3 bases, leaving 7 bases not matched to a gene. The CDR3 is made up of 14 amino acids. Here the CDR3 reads CASSGQGRDTEAFF. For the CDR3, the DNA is TGCGCCAGCTCCGGACAGGGGCGGGACACTGAAGCTTTCTTT.

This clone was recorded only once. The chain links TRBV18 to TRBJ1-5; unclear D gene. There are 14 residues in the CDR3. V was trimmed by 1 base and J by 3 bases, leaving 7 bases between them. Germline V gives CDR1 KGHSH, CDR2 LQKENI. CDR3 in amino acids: CASSPQGINQPQHF. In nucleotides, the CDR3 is TGTGCCAGCTCACCACAGGGTATCAATCAGCCCCAGCATTTT.

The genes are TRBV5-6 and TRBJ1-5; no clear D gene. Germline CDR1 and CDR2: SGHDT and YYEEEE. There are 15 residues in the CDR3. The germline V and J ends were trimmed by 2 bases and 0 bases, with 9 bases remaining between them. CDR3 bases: TGTGCCAGCAGCTTATTACAGACTAGCAATCAGCCCCAGCATTTT. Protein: CASSLLQTSNQPQHF. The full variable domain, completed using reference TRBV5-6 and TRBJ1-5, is DAGVTQSPTHLIKTRGQQVTLRCSPKSGHDTVSWYQQALGQGPQFIFQYYEEEERQRGNFPDRFSGHQFPNYSSELNVNALLLGDSALYLCASSLLQTSNQPQHFGDGTRLSIL.

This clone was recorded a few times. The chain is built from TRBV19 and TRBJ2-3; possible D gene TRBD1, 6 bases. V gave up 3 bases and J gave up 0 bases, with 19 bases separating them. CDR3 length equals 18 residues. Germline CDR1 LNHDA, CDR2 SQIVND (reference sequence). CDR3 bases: TGTGCCAGTAGTATCCTAGCCGGGACACCTCGGAGCACAGATACGCAGTATTTT. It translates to CASSILAGTPRSTDTQYF.

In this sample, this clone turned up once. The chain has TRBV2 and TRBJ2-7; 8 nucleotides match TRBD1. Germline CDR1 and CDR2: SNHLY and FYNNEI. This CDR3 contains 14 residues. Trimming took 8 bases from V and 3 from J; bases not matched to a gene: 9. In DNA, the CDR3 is TGTGCCAGCGCTAAGTACGGACAGGGCTACGAGCAGTACTTC. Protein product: CASAKYGQGYEQYF.

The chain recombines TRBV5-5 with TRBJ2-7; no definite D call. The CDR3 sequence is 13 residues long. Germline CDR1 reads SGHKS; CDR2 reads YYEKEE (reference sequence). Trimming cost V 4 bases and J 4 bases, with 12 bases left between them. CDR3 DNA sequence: TGTGCCAGCAGCCGACCGCGAGGATACGAGCAGTACTTC. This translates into CASSRPRGYEQYF.

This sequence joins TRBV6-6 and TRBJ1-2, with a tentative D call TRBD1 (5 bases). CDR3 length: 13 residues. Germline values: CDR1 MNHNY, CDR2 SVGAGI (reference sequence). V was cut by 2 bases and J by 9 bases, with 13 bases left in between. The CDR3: CASSYVLGRSYTF. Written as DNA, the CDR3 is TGTGCCAGCAGTTACGTCCTGGGACGGAGCTACACCTTC.

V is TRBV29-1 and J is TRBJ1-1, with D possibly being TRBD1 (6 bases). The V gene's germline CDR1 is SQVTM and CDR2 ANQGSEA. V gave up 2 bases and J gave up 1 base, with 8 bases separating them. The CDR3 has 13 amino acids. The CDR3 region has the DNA TGCAGCGTTGAAAGGGGGGGGAACACTGAAGCTTTCTTT. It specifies CSVERGGNTEAFF.

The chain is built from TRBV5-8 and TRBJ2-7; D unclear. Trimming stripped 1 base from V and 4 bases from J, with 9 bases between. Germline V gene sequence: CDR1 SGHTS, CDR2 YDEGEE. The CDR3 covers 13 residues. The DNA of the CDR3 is TGTGCCAGCAGCTTGCCGGACCAGTACGAGCAGTACTTC. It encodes CASSLPDQYEQYF.

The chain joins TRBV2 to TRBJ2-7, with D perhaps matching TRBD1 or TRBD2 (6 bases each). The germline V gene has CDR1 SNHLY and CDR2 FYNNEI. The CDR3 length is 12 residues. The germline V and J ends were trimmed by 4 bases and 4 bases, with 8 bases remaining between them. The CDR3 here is CASSVGGYEQYF. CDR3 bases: TGTGCCAGCAGTGTAGGGGGGTACGAGCAGTACTTC.

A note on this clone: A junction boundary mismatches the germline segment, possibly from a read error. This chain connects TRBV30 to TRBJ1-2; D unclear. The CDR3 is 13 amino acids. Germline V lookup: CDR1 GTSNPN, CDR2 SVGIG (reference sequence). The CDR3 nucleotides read TGTGCCGGGAGGACTCCTTGGGACTATGGCTACACCTTC. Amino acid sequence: CAGRTPWDYGYTF.

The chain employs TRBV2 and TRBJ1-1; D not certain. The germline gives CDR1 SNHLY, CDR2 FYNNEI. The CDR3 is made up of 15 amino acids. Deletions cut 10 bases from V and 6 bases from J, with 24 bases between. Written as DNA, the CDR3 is TGTGCCAACCGACCAAGCCGCCTATGGATGGCTGAAGCTTTCTTT. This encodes CANRPSRLWMAEAFF.